Following are 2 T cell receptor beta chains from one sample sequenced in a study of T cell repertoires in cytomegalovirus infection. TCRdb ran MiXCR on the reads and lists one entry per CDR3 protein. Among around 200,000 distinct CDR3 sequences, 15% to 20% were seen once, and the ten largest hold approximately 25%. Sequenced: CD8+ T cells from PBMCs. The receptors here all came from a human donor in good health (CMV status not recorded). Some clones in this sample may be carry-over from other donors' samples.

About this clonotype: Germline is not matched at one junction end, which may reflect a read error. The rearrangement links TRBV4-1 to TRBJ1-2, with D hard to call. The CDR3 totals 11 residues. Germline CDR1 and CDR2: MGHRA and YSYEKL. The CDR3 nucleotides are TGCGCCAGCAGCCAAGGGAGAAATTTAGCCTTC. Encoded protein: CASSQGRNLAF.

The rearrangement links TRBV4-3 to TRBJ1-1; D is unclear. The CDR3 sequence is 14 residues long. Germline CDR1 is LGHNA and CDR2 is YSLEER. The V and J ends lost 6 bases and 7 bases respectively, with 18 bases between them. Here the CDR3 reads CASRPGSLEGEAFF. The CDR3 bases are TGCGCCAGCAGGCCGGGCAGCCTTGAGGGTGAAGCTTTCTTT.